The rows below give T cell receptor beta chains drawn from one sample of a study of radiation and T cells in renal cell carcinoma. Clones were read by immunoSEQ multiplex PCR, and TCRdb kept only the in-frame ones, dropping some. Of 130,000 to 150,000 clones in the sample, roughly 90% were seen once. The sample consisted of blood, taken from a patient whose treatment included radiotherapy and nephrectomy. The receptor source for this set is a woman aged 45-60 years with renal cell carcinoma. Both conserved end residues are trimmed from each CDR3. Each record gives: V gene, J gene, CDR3 protein.

TRBV30,TRBJ1-4,AWSVLSTNEKLF
TRBV10-3,TRBJ2-7,AISDMAGTSEQY
TRBV4-3,TRBJ1-1,ASSQEYSITEAF
TRBV6-1,TRBJ1-5,ASSEASGLSQPQH
TRBV6-7,TRBJ2-3,ASSYSTSGGALDTQY
TRBV19,TRBJ2-5,ASSMQGLITETQY
TRBV19,TRBJ1-4,ASMGQGEKLF
TRBV5-8,TRBJ1-1,ASSLGQGHTEAF
TRBV4-3,TRBJ2-7,ASSQGGLVASGEQY
TRBV7-2,TRBJ1-2,ATPQTGGHNYGYT
TRBV4-3,TRBJ2-7,ASSQGRSYEQY
TRBV5-1,TRBJ2-3,ASSLMARSSTDTQY
TRBV4-3,TRBJ2-7,ASSQDITGAYEQY
TRBV6-1,TRBJ1-5,ASRGIVGLVQPQH
TRBV2,TRBJ1-1,ASSDYPSGQGAEAF
TRBV5-1,TRBJ1-2,ASSLGTGLFYGYT
TRBV11-2,TRBJ1-1,ASRPGALGNTEAF
TRBV11-3,TRBJ2-3,ASSLGGVYTDTQY
TRBV11-2,TRBJ2-7,ASSSPRGPYEQY
TRBV5-1,TRBJ2-5,ASSLELGRETQY
TRBV9,TRBJ1-1,ASSVVANTEAF
TRBV28,TRBJ2-7,ASRNLYEQY
TRBV4-1,TRBJ2-1,ASSQDGPGGSYNEQF
TRBV30,TRBJ1-1,AWSVGRRATEAF
TRBV11-2,TRBJ1-2,ASTSLTYYT